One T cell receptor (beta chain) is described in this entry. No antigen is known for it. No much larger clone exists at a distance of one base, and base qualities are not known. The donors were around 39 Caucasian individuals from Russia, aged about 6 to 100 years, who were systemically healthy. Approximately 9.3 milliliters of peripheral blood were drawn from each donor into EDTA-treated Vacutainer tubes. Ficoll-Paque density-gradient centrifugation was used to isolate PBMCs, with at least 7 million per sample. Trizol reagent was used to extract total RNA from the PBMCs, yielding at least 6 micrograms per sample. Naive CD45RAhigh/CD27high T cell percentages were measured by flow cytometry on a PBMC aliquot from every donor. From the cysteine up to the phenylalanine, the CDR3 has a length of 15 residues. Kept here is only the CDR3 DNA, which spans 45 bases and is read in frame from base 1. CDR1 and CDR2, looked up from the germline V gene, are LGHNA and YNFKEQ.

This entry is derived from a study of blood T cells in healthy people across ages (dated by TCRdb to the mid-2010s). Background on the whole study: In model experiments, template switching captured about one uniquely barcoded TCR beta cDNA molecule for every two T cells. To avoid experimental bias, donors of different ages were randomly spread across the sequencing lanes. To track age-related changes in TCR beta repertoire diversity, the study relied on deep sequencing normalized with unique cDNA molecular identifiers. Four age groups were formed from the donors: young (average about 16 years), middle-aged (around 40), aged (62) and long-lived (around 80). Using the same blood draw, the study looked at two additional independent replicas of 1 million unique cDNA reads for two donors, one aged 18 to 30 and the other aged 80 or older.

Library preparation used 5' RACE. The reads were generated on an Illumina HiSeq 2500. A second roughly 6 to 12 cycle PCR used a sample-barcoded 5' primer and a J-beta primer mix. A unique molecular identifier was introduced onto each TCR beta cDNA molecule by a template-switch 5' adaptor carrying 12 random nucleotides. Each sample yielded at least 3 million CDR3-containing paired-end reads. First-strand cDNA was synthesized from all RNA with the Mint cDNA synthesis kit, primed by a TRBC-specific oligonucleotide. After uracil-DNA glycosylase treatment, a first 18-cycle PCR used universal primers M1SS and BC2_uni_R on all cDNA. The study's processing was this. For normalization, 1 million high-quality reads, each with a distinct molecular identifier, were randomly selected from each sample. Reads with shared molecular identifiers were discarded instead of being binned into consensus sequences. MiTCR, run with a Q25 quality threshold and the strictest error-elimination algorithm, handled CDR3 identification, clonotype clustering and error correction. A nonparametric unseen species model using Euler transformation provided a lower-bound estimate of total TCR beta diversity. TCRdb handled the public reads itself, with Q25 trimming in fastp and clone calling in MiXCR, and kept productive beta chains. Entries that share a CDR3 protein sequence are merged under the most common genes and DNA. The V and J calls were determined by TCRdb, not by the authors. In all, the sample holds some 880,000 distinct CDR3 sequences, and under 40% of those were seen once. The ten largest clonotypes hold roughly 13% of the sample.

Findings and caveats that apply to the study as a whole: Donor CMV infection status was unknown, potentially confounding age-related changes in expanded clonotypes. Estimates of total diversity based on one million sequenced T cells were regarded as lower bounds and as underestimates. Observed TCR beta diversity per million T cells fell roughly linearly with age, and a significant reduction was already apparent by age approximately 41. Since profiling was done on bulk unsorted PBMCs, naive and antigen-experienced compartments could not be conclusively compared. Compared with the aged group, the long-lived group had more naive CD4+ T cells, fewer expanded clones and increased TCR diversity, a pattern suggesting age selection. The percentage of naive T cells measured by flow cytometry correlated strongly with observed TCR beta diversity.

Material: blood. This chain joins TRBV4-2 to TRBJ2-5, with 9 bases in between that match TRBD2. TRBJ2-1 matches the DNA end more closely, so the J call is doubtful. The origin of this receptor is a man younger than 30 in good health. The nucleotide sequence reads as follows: TGTGCCAGCAGCCTCCCCGGGACTAGCCAAGAGACCCAGTTCTTC. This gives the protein CASSLPGTSQETQFF.